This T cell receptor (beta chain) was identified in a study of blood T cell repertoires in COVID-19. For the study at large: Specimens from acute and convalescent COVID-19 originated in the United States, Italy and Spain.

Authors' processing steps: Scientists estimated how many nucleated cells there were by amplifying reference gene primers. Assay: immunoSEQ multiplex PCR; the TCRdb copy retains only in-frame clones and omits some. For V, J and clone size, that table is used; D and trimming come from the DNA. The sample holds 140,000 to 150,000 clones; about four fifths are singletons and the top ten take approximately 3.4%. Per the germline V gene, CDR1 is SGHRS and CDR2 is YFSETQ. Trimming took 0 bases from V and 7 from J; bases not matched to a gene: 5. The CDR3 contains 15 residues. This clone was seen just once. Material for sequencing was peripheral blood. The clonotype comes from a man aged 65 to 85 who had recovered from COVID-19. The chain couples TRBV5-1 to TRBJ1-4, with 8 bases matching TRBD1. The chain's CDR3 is CASSLGTGLGEKLFF. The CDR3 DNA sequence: TGCGCCAGCAGCTTGGGGACAGGGTTAGGTGAAAAACTGTTTTTT.